The sequence of this TCR beta chain was determined in a study of CD8+CD57+ T cells in acquired aplastic anemia. Genomic DNA acted as the template from which TCR beta VDJ combination and CDR3 sequence profiling were carried out. MiXCR, run by TCRdb on the reads, gives a single entry per CDR3 protein. The table lists some 140,000 distinct CDR3 sequences, 40% to 65% of them singletons. For this clonotype: Its antigen is still unknown.

Study findings and constraints: Overlap between patients and controls comprised twenty-nine CD8+ CDR3 sequences.

V shed 4 bases and J 6 bases; nucleotides not matched to a gene: 11. The length of the CDR3 is 16 residues. Germline CDR1 is SGHAT and CDR2 is FQDESV (reference sequence). All sequencing subjects had displayed CD8+CD57+ cell expansion on flow cytometry. The clonotype comes from a human donor with aplastic anemia. The specimen sequenced was sorted CD4+, CD8+, or CD8+CD57+ T cells (not recorded which) from PBMCs. The J gene is TRBJ1-1, the V gene TRBV11-1; 10 positions match TRBD1. CDR3 loop: CASSSPDRGKRSEAFF. Here the CDR3 DNA reads TGTGCCAGCAGCTCCCCGGACAGGGGGAAAAGGTCTGAAGCTTTCTTT.